The rows below give T cell receptor beta chains drawn from one sample of a study of T cells in Graves' hyperthyroidism and ophthalmopathy. TCRdb processed the multiplex PCR reads anew with MiXCR; each CDR3 protein has one entry. The table includes around 300,000 distinct CDR3 sequences, roughly 14% detected once. Material: blood. The source of these receptors is a woman aged 30 to 39 with Graves' hyperthyroidism. Each CDR3 is given with its conserved first and last residue. Fields, in order: V gene, J gene, D gene, clone size, CDR3 DNA, CDR3 protein. The D gene is left open where the match is weak. Rows give clone size only sometimes, using once, few, many, or a class for an expanded clone.

V gene: TRBV11-3; J gene: TRBJ2-1; D gene: .; clone size: once; CDR3 DNA: TGTGCCAGCAGCTCCTTTCCAGTTGGGGACAATGAGCAGTTCTTC; CDR3 protein: CASSSFPVGDNEQFF
V gene: TRBV28; J gene: TRBJ1-6; D gene: .; clone size: few; CDR3 DNA: TGTGCCGGCAGCACCGTTACCCTCATCGGGTCACCCCTCCACTTT; CDR3 protein: CAGSTVTLIGSPLHF
V gene: TRBV5-1; J gene: TRBJ2-2; D gene: .; clone size: few; CDR3 DNA: TGCGCCAGCAGCGGCACTACCGGCGGGGAGCTGTTTTTT; CDR3 protein: CASSGTTGGELFF
V gene: TRBV5-1; J gene: TRBJ2-3; D gene: .; clone size: .; CDR3 DNA: TGCGCCAGCAGCTTGGAGGGGGGAGGACAGCCCCAGTATTTT; CDR3 protein: CASSLEGGGQPQYF
V gene: TRBV4-1; J gene: TRBJ2-2; D gene: .; clone size: .; CDR3 DNA: TGCGCCAGCAGTCAAATTGGGGGGCGAGGGCCCGGGGAGCTGTTTTTT; CDR3 protein: CASSQIGGRGPGELFF
V gene: TRBV5-1; J gene: TRBJ2-7; D gene: .; clone size: few; CDR3 DNA: TGCGCCAGCAGCCCCCTAGGATCCTACGAGCAGTACTTC; CDR3 protein: CASSPLGSYEQYF
V gene: TRBV14; J gene: TRBJ2-1; D gene: .; clone size: few; CDR3 DNA: TGTGCCAGCAGCCCAAAAGTCACGAGCTCCTACAATGAGCAGTTCTTC; CDR3 protein: CASSPKVTSSYNEQFF
V gene: TRBV25-1; J gene: TRBJ2-1; D gene: TRBD2; clone size: .; CDR3 DNA: TGTGCCAGCAGTGAATTTACCGGGACTAGCGGAAATGAGCAGTTCTTC; CDR3 protein: CASSEFTGTSGNEQFF
V gene: TRBV20-1; J gene: TRBJ2-1; D gene: .; clone size: few; CDR3 DNA: TGCAGTGCTAGAGATACGAGTGGGCGGAATTACAATGAGCAGTTCTTC; CDR3 protein: CSARDTSGRNYNEQFF
V gene: TRBV20-1; J gene: TRBJ2-7; D gene: .; clone size: .; CDR3 DNA: TGCAGTGCAAACCGGGACTCTTGGGAGCAGTACTTC; CDR3 protein: CSANRDSWEQYF
V gene: TRBV7-2; J gene: TRBJ2-7; D gene: .; clone size: few; CDR3 DNA: TGTGCCAGCAGCCCCGTGGGGGGGACAACGCCATACGAGCAGTACTTC; CDR3 protein: CASSPVGGTTPYEQYF
V gene: TRBV2; J gene: TRBJ2-7; D gene: TRBD1; clone size: .; CDR3 DNA: TGTGCCAGCAGTGTTTTCGCCCGGACAGGGGGCGACGAGCAGTACTTC; CDR3 protein: CASSVFARTGGDEQYF
V gene: TRBV20-1; J gene: TRBJ2-5; D gene: .; clone size: many; CDR3 DNA: TGCAGTTTAGCGGCCCAAGAGACCCAGTACTTC; CDR3 protein: CSLAAQETQYF
V gene: TRBV11-2; J gene: TRBJ2-1; D gene: .; clone size: many; CDR3 DNA: TGTGCCAGCAGCTTTGATGTGGGCCCACTAGTTCCCAATGAGCAGTTCTTC; CDR3 protein: CASSFDVGPLVPNEQFF
V gene: TRBV19; J gene: TRBJ1-2; D gene: TRBD1; clone size: few; CDR3 DNA: TGTGCCAGTAGTATATGGACAGGTACAAAAGGCTATGGCTACACCTTC; CDR3 protein: CASSIWTGTKGYGYTF
V gene: TRBV11-2; J gene: TRBJ2-5; D gene: TRBD1; clone size: many; CDR3 DNA: TGTGCCAGCAGGGGCGACAGGGTGGGCGGGACCCAGTACTTC; CDR3 protein: CASRGDRVGGTQYF
V gene: TRBV3-1; J gene: TRBJ2-1; D gene: .; clone size: many; CDR3 DNA: TGTGCCAGCAGCCAAGATACTTGGGGTTATGAGCAGTTCTTC; CDR3 protein: CASSQDTWGYEQFF
V gene: TRBV28; J gene: TRBJ2-1; D gene: TRBD2; clone size: many; CDR3 DNA: TGTGCCAGCAATCCTAGCGGAAACAATGAGCAGTTCTTC; CDR3 protein: CASNPSGNNEQFF
V gene: TRBV4-3; J gene: TRBJ1-5; D gene: .; clone size: .; CDR3 DNA: TGCGCCAGCAGCCAAGAGCGGGTGGGTGGTCGTCCCAATCAGCCCCAGCATTTT; CDR3 protein: CASSQERVGGRPNQPQHF
V gene: TRBV4-1; J gene: TRBJ2-1; D gene: TRBD2; clone size: .; CDR3 DNA: TGCGCCTGCAGCACTCTAGTCGGGACTAGCGGGAGGTACAATGAGCAGTTCTTC; CDR3 protein: CACSTLVGTSGRYNEQFF
V gene: TRBV7-2; J gene: TRBJ1-5; D gene: .; clone size: .; CDR3 DNA: TGTGCCAGCAGCTTAGCGAAAGGGTATCAGCCCCAGCATTTT; CDR3 protein: CASSLAKGYQPQHF
V gene: TRBV20-1; J gene: TRBJ2-1; D gene: TRBD2; clone size: .; CDR3 DNA: TGCAGTGCTAGACAGGGCGGGAGGGGGTACAATGAGCAGTTCTTC; CDR3 protein: CSARQGGRGYNEQFF
V gene: TRBV6-2/TRBV6-3; J gene: TRBJ1-5; D gene: TRBD1; clone size: many; CDR3 DNA: TGTGCCAGCAACAAACAGGGGGCACGTCAGCCCCAGCATTTT; CDR3 protein: CASNKQGARQPQHF
V gene: TRBV6-5; J gene: TRBJ1-5; D gene: .; clone size: .; CDR3 DNA: TGTGCCAGCAGTTACGGACGGAACAATCAGCCCCAGCATTTT; CDR3 protein: CASSYGRNNQPQHF
V gene: TRBV28; J gene: TRBJ2-7; D gene: .; clone size: many; CDR3 DNA: TGTGCCAGCAGTTTCGTGGTAGCTAGTCACGAGCAGTACTTC; CDR3 protein: CASSFVVASHEQYF
V gene: TRBV28; J gene: TRBJ2-7; D gene: .; clone size: many; CDR3 DNA: TGTGCCAGCAGTTTCCTATTCTCCTACGAGCAGTACTTC; CDR3 protein: CASSFLFSYEQYF
V gene: TRBV7-9; J gene: TRBJ2-7; D gene: .; clone size: many; CDR3 DNA: TGTGCCAGCAGCGAAATGATCGATCACGAGCAGTACTTC; CDR3 protein: CASSEMIDHEQYF
V gene: TRBV11-3; J gene: TRBJ2-5; D gene: .; clone size: many; CDR3 DNA: TGTGCCAGCAGCGCCCGACCAGGCGGGACCCAGTACTTC; CDR3 protein: CASSARPGGTQYF
V gene: TRBV11-2; J gene: TRBJ1-3; D gene: .; clone size: .; CDR3 DNA: TGTGCCAGCAGCCGTGGACGGGCTGGAGACACCATATATTTT; CDR3 protein: CASSRGRAGDTIYF
V gene: TRBV19; J gene: TRBJ2-2; D gene: TRBD2; clone size: .; CDR3 DNA: TGTGCCAGTAGTATCGGGAGCGGGAGGGCCACCGGGGAGCTGTTTTTT; CDR3 protein: CASSIGSGRATGELFF
V gene: TRBV20-1; J gene: TRBJ2-1; D gene: TRBD1; clone size: many; CDR3 DNA: TGCAGTGCTAGCGGGACAGGACACAATGAGCAGTTCTTC; CDR3 protein: CSASGTGHNEQFF
V gene: TRBV5-4; J gene: TRBJ2-1; D gene: .; clone size: .; CDR3 DNA: TGTGCCAGCAGCTTAGGAAGGTCAAGGAGTGAGCAGTTCTTC; CDR3 protein: CASSLGRSRSEQFF